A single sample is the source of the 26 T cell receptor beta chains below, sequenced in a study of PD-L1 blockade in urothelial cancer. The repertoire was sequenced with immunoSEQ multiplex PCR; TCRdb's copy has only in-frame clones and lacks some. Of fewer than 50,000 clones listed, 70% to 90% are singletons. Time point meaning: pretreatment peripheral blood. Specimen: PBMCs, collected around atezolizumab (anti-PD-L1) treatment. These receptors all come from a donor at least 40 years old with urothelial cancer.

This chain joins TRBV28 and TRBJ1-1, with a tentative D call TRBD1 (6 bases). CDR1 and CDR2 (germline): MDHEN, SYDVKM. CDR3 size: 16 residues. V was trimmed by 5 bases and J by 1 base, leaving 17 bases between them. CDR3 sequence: CASSPGQGWGNTEAFF. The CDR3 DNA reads TGTGCCAGCAGTCCTGGCCAGGGGTGGGGGAACACTGAAGCTTTCTTT.

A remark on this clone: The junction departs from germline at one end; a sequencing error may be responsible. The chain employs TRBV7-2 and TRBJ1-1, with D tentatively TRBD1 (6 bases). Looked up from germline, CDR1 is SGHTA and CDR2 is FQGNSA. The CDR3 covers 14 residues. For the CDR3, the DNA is TGCGCCAGCAGCCCAGAGACAGGTAACACTGAAGCTTTCTTT. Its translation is CASSPETGNTEAFF.

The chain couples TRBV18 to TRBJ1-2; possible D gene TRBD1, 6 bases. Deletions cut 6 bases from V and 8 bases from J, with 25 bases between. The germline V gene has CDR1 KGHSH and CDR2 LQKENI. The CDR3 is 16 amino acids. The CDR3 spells CASSPPGGGVSGGYTF. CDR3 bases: TGTGCCAGCTCCCCCCCTGGAGGGGGTGTTAGCGGGGGCTACACCTTC.

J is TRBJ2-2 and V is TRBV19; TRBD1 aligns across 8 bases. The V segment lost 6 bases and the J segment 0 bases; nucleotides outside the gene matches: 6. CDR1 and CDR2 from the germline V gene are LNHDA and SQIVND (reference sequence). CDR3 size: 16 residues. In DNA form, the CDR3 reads TGTGCCAGTAGAGAGGACAGGGTAGCGAACACCGGGGAGCTGTTTTTT. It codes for CASREDRVANTGELFF.

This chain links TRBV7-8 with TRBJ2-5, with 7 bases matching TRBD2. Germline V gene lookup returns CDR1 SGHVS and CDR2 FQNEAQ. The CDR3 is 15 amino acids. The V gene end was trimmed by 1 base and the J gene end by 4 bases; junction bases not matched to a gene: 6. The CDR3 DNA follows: TGTGCCAGCAGCTTAGTTAGCTGGGGGGGAGAGACCCAGTACTTC. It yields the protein CASSLVSWGGETQYF.

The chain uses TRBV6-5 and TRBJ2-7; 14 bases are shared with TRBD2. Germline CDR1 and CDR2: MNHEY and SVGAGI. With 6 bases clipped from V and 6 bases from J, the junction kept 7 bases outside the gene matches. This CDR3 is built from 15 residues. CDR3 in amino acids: CASRQGLAGAGEQYF. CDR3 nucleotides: TGTGCCAGCAGGCAGGGACTAGCGGGAGCGGGCGAGCAGTACTTC.

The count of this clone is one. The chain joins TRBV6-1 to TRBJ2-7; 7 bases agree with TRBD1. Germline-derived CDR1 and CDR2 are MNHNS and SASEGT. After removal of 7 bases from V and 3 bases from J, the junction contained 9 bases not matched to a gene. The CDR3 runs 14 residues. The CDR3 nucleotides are TGTGCCAGCACGTTGGGCCCAGGGGGCTACGAGCAGTACTTC. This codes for CASTLGPGGYEQYF.

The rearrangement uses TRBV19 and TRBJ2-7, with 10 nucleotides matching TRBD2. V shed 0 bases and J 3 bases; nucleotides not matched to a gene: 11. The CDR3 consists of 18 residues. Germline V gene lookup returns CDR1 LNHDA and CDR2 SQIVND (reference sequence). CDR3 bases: TGTGCCAGTAGTATAGAGGGGCTAGCGGGAGTGTCGGTCTACGAGCAGTACTTC. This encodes CASSIEGLAGVSVYEQYF.

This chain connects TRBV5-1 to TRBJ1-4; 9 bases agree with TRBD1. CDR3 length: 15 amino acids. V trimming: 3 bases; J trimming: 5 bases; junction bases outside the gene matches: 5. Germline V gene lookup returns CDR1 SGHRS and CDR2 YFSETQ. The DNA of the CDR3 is TGCGCCAGCAGCTCCGGAGGGACAGGGAATGAAAAACTGTTTTTT. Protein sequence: CASSSGGTGNEKLFF. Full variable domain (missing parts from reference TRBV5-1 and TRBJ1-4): KAGVTQTPRYLIKTRGQQVTLSCSPISGHRSVSWYQQTPGQGLQFLFEYFSETQRNKGNFPGRFSGRQFSNSRSEMNVSTLELGDSALYLCASSSGGTGNEKLFFGSGTQLSVL.

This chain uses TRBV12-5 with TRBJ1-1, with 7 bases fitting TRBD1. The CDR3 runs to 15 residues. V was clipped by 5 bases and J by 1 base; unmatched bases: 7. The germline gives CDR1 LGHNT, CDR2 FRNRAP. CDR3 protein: CASGPQGSGNTEAFF. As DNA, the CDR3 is TGTGCTAGTGGTCCACAGGGGTCTGGGAACACTGAAGCTTTCTTT. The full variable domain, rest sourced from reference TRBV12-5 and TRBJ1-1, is DARVTQTPRHKVTEMGQEVTMRCQPILGHNTVFWYRQTMMQGLELLAYFRNRAPLDDSGMPKDRFSAEMPDATLATLKIQPSEPRDSAVYFCASGPQGSGNTEAFFGQGTRLTVV.

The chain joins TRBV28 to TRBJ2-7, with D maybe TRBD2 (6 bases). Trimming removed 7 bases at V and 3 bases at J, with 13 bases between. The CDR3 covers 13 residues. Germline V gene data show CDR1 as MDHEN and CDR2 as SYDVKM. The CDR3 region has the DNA TGTGCCAGCACCGCGCCAGCGGGCTACGAGCAGTACTTC. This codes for CASTAPAGYEQYF.

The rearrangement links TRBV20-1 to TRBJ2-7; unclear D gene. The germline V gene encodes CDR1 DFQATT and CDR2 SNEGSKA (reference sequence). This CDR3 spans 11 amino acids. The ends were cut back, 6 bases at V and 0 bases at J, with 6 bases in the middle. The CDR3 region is CSATASYEQYF. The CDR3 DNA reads TGCAGTGCCACAGCCTCCTACGAGCAGTACTTC.

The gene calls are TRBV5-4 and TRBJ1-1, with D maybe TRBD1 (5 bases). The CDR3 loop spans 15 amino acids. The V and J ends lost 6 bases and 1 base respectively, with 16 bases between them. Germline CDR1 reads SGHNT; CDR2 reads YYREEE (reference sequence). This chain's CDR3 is CASKMGGRGNTEAFF. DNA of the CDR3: TGTGCCAGCAAGATGGGTGGTAGGGGGAACACTGAAGCTTTCTTT.

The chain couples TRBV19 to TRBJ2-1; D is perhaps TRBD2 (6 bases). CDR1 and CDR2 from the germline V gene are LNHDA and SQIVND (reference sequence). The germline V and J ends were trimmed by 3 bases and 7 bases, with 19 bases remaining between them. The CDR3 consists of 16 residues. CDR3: CASSMSGGITQNEQFF. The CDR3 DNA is TGTGCCAGTAGTATGAGTGGCGGGATCACCCAAAATGAGCAGTTCTTC.

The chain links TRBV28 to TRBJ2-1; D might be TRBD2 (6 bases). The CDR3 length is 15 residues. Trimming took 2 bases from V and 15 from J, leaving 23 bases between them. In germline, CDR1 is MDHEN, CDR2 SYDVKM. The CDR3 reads CASSLISAGQGKLFF. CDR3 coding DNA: TGTGCCAGCAGTTTAATTTCCGCGGGGCAGGGCAAACTGTTCTTC.

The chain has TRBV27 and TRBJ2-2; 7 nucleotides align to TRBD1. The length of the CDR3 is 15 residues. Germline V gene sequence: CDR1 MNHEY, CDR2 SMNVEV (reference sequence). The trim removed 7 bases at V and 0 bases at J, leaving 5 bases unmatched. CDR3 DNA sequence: TGTGCCAGCAATCTAGGGGGCGCGAACACCGGGGAGCTGTTTTTT. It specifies CASNLGGANTGELFF.

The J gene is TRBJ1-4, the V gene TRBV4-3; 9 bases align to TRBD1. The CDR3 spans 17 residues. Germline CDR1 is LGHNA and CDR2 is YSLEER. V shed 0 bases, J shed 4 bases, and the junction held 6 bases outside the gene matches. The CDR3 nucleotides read TGCGCCAGCAGCCAAGAGGGGACAGGGAGGGATAATGAAAAACTGTTTTTT. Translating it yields CASSQEGTGRDNEKLFF.

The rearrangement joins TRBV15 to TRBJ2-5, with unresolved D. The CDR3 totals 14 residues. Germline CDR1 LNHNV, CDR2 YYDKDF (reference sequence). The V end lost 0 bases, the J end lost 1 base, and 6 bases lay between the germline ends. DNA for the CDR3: TGTGCCACCAGCAGAGAACAATTCCAAGAGACCCAGTACTTC. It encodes CATSREQFQETQYF.

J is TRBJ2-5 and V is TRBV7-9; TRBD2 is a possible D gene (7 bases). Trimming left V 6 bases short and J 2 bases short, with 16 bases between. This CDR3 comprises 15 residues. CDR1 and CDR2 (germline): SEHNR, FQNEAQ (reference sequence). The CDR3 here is CASRPDRRGQETQYF. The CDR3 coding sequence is TGTGCCAGCAGGCCCGACAGGCGGGGGCAAGAGACCCAGTACTTC.

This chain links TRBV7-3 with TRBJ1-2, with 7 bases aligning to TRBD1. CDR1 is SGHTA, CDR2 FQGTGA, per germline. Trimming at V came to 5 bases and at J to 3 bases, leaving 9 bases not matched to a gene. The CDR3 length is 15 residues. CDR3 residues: CASSPGQRGDYGYTF. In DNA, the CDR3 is TGTGCCAGCAGCCCGGGACAGAGGGGCGACTATGGCTACACCTTC. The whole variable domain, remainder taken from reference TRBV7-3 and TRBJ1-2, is GAGVSQTPSNKVTEKGKYVELRCDPISGHTALYWYRQSLGQGPEFLIYFQGTGAADDSGLPNDRFFAVRPEGSVSTLKIQRTERGDSAVYLCASSPGQRGDYGYTFGSGTRLTVV.

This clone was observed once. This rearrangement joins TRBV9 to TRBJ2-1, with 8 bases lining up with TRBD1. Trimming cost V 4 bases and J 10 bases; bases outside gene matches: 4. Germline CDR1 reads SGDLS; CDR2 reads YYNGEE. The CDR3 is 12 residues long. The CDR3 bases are TGTGCCAGCAGCCCCCCAGGGGGCGAGCAGTTCTTC. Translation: CASSPPGGEQFF.

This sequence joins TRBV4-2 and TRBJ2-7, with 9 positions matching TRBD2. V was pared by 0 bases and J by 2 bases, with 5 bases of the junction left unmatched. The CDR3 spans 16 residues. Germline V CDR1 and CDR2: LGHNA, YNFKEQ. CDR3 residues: CASSQDASGVTYEQYF. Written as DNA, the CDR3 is TGTGCCAGCAGCCAAGATGCTAGCGGGGTTACCTACGAGCAGTACTTC.

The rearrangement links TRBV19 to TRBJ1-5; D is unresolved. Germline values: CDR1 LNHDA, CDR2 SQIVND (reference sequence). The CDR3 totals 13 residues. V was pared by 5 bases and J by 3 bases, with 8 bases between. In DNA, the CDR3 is TGTGCCAGTAGTCGGGTGGCCAATCAGCCCCAGCATTTT. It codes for CASSRVANQPQHF.

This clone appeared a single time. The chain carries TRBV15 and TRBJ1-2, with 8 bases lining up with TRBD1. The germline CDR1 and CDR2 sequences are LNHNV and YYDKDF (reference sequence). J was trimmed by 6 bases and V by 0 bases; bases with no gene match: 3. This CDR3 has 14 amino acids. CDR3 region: CATSRDRQGNGYTF. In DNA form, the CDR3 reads TGTGCCACCAGCAGAGATCGACAGGGGAATGGCTACACCTTC.

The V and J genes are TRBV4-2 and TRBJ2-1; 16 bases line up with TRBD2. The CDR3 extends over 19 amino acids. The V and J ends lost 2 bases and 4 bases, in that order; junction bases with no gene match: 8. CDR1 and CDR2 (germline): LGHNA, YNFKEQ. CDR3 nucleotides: TGTGCCAGCAGCCAATTGGGGACTAGCGGGAGGGGACCATACAATGAGCAGTTCTTC. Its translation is CASSQLGTSGRGPYNEQFF.

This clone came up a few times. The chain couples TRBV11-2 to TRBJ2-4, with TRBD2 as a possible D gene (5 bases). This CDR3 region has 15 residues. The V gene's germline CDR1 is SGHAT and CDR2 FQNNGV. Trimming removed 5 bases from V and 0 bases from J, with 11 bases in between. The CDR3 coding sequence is TGTGCCAGCAGCCCGGGGTGGGGAGCCAAAAACATTCAGTACTTC. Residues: CASSPGWGAKNIQYF.